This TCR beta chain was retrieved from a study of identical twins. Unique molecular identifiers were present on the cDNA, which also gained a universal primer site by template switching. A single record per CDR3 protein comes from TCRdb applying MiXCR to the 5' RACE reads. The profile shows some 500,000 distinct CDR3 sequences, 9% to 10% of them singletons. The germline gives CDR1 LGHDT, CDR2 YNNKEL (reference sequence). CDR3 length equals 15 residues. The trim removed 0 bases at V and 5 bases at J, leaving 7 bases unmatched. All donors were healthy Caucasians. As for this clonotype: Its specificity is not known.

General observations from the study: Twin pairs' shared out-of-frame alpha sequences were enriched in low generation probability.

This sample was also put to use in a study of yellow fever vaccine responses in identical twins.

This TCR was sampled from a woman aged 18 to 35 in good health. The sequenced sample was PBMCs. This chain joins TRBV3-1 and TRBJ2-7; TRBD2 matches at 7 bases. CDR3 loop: CASSQELAGVNEQYF. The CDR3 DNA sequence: TGTGCCAGCAGCCAAGAGCTCGCGGGAGTCAACGAGCAGTACTTC.